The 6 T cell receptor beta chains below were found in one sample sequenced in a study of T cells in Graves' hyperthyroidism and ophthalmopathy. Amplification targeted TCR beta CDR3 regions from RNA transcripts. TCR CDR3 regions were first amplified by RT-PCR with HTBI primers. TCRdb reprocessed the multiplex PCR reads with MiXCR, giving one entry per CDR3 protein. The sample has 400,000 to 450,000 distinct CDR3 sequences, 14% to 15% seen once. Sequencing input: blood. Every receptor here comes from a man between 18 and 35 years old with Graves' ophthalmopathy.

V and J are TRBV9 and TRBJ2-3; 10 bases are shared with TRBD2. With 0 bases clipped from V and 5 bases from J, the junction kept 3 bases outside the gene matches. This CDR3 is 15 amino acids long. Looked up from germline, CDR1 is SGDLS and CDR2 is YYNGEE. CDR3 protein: CASSVGLAGVDTQYF. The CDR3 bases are TGTGCCAGCAGCGTAGGGCTAGCGGGAGTAGATACGCAGTATTTT.

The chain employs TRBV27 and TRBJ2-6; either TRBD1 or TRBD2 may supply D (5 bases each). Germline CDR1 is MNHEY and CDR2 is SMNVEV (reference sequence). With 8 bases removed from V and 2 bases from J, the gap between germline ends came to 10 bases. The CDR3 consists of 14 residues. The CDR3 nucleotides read TGTGCCAGCCTAAGGGACGCTGGGGCCAACGTCCTGACTTTC. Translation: CASLRDAGANVLTF.

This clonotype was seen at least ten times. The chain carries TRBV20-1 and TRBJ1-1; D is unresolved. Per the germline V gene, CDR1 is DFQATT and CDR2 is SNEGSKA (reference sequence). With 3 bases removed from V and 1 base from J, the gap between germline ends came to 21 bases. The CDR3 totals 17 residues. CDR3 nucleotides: TGCAGTGCTAGGCCCCCTGACGGCGCCCGGGAGAACACTGAAGCTTTCTTT. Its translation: CSARPPDGARENTEAFF.

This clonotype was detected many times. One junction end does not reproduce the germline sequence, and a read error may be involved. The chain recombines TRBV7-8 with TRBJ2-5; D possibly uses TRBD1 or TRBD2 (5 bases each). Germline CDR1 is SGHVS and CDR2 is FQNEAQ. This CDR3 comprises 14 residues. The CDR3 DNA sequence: TGTGCTAGCAGGGAGCGCGCTTCCCAAGAGACCCAGTACTTC. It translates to CASRERASQETQYF.

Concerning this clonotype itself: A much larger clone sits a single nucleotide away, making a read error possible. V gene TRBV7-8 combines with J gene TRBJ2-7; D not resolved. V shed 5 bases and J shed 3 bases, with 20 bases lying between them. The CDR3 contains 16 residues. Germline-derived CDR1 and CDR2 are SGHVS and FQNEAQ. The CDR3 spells CASSKNRLSRLYEQYF. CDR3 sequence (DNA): TGTGCCAGCAGCAAAAACCGACTGTCCCGGCTCTACGAGCAGTACTTC. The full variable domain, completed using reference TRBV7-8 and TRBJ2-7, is GAGVSQSPRYKVAKRGQDVALRCDPISGHVSLFWYQQALGQGPEFLTYFQNEAQLDKSGLPSDRFFAERPEGSVSTLKIQRTQQEDSAVYLCASSKNRLSRLYEQYFGPGTRLTVT.

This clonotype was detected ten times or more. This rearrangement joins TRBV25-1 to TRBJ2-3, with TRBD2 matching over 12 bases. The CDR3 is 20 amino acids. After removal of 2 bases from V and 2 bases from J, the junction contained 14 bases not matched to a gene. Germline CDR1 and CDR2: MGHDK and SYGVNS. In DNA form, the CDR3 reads TGTGCCAGCAGTGAAGGAGCAACTAGCGGGGGGACAAAATTCACAGATACGCAGTATTTT. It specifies CASSEGATSGGTKFTDTQYF.